This TCR beta chain comes out of a study of control samples from healthy donors and cancer patients. This CDR3 is built from 13 residues. Germline-derived CDR1 and CDR2 are MGHRA and YSYEKL. V lost 1 base and J 8 bases, leaving 11 bases between the germline ends. This table comes from immunoSEQ multiplex PCR, and its TCRdb copy is limited to in-frame clones, with some not included. This table has 100,000 to 150,000 clones, approximately 92% appearing once. The sequence was obtained from an older man with head and neck cancer. Material: PBMCs. The chain uses TRBV4-1 and TRBJ1-2, with D hard to call. The CDR3 spells CASSQGLGYGYTF. In nucleotides, the CDR3 is TGCGCCAGCAGCCAAGGATTGGGGTACGGCTACACCTTC.